This T cell receptor beta chain was profiled in a study of T cell repertoires in cytomegalovirus infection (dated by TCRdb to between 2018 and 2020). Context from the whole study: Because public TCR beta signatures pointed to carriage of CMV infection together with the matching HLA type, the HLA type of each donor mattered for the analysis. The research as a whole found: The ex vivo response was dominated by HLA-C-restricted CMV-specific TCR beta clonotypes, and the single most frequent clonotype in two of eight donors was supplied by these HLA-C-restricted clonotypes. In both this cohort and an independent roughly 400-donor cohort, the cumulative frequency of public TCR beta family members distinguished carriers of CMV infection plus the relevant HLA type.

This clonotype was picked up a small number of times. Its antigen remains unidentified. No base quality values were provided; no much bigger clone lies one nucleotide off. Sequencing was carried out with an Illumina HiSeq 1500. TCRdb trimmed public reads at Q25 via fastp, called clones via MiXCR and kept in-frame beta chains. Rows matching on CDR3 protein sequence are summarized as one entry with the most common DNA and genes. The sample contains 200,000 to 300,000 distinct CDR3 sequences, approximately 13% of them found a single time. The top ten clones comprise 8.5% to 9% of the sample. Measured from the cysteine to the phenylalanine, the CDR3 is 16 residues long. Only the CDR3 portion is preserved as DNA: 48 bases, with reading frame beginning at the first base. The junction carries 16 bases between V and J, which are trimmed by 2 bases and 0 bases respectively. CDR1 and CDR2 are read off the germline V gene as SQVTM and ANQGSEA.

The sequenced sample was PBMCs. This receptor chain uses TRBV29-1 and TRBJ1-1, with the D gene not clear enough to name. The receptor's source is a human donor in good health (CMV status not recorded). Some clones in this sample may be carry-over from other donors' samples. CDR3 protein: CSVEFQPGMMNTEAFF. The nucleotides read TGCAGCGTTGAATTTCAGCCAGGTATGATGAACACTGAAGCTTTCTTT.